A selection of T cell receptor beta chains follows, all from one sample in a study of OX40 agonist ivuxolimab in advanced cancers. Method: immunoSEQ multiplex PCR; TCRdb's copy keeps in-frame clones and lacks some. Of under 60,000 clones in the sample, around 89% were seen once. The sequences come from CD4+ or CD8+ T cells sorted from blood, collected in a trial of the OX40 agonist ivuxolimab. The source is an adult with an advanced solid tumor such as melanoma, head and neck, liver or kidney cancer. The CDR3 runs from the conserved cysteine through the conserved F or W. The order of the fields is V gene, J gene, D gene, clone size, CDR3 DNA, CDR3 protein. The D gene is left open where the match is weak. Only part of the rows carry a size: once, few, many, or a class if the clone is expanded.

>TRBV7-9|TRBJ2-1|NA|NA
TGTGCCAGCAGCTTACCCCCAACAGCCGACTCCTACAATGAGCAGTTCTTC
CASSLPPTADSYNEQFF
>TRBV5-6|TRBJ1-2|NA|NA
TGTGCCAGCAGCCCGACAGAGACAGAGAACTATGGCTACACCTTC
CASSPTETENYGYTF
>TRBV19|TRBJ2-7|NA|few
TGTGCCAGTAGTATAACAGGGATCTACGAGCAGTACTTC
CASSITGIYEQYF
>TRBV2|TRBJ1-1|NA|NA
TGTGCCACCCTGCGGGGGGGAACTGAAGCTTTCTTT
CATLRGGTEAFF
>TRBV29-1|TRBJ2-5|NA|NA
TGCAGCGTTGAAGGGGTAGGAGAGACCCAGTACTTC
CSVEGVGETQYF
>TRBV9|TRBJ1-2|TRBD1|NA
TGTGCCAGCAGCGTCGGTGGACAGGGGGCTATTAACTATGGCTACACCTTC
CASSVGGQGAINYGYTF
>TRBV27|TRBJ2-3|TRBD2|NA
TGTGCCAGCAGTTTATTAGAGCGGGGGGGCCAAGATACGCAGTATTTT
CASSLLERGGQDTQYF
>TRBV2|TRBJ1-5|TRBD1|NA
TGTGCCAGCAGCTTTGAGACAGGGACATCTGGCAATCAGCCCCAGCATTTT
CASSFETGTSGNQPQHF
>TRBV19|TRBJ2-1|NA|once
TGTGCCAGTAGTATAGTCCCAGGGGGAGGCAATGAGCAGTTCTTC
CASSIVPGGGNEQFF
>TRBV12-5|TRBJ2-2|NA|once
TGTGCTAGTGGTTTGCCACGAGGGGCCTTGGGCACCGGGGAGCTGTTTTTT
CASGLPRGALGTGELFF
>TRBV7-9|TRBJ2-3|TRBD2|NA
TGTGCCAGCAGCTTAGTTAGCGGGAGCACAGATACGCAGTATTTT
CASSLVSGSTDTQYF
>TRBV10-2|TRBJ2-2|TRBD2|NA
TGCGCCAGCAACCCCGGACTAGCGGGAGGCGCCGGGGAGCTGTTTTTT
CASNPGLAGGAGELFF
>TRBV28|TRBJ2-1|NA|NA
TGTGCCAGCAGTTTAGATGGGTCCTATAATGAGCAGTTCTTC
CASSLDGSYNEQFF
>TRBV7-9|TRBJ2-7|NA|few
TGTGCCAGCAGCTCAGAGTTTGAGCAGTACTTC
CASSSEFEQYF
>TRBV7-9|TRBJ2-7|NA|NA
TGTGCCAGCAGCTTCGGACTAAAACCCTTCGAGCAGTACTTC
CASSFGLKPFEQYF
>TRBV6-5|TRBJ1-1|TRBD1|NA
TGTGCCACCCTCGGGGACAGACTATCCGAAGCTTTCTTT
CATLGDRLSEAFF
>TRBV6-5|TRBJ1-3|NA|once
TGTGCCAGCAGCGACAGGACCTCCCCTGGAAACACCATATATTTT
CASSDRTSPGNTIYF
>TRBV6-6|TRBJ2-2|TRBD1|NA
TGTGCCAGTCGAGCAGGGGGCGCGAACACCGGGGAGCTGTTTTTT
CASRAGGANTGELFF
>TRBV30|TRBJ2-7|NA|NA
TGTGCCTGTAGGGACGGCAGCTCCTACGAGCAGTACTTC
CACRDGSSYEQYF
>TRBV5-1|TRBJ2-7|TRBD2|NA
TGCGCCAGCAGCCCCGGGACTAGCGACTACGAGCAGTACTTC
CASSPGTSDYEQYF
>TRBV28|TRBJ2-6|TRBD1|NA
TGTGCCAGCCGCTTCGGACAGGGGGCTTCTGGGGCCAACGTCCTGACTTTC
CASRFGQGASGANVLTF
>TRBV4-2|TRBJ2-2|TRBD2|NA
TGTGCCAGCAGCCAAGGTCTCTGGGGACTAGCGGGAGCCGCGAACACCGGGGAGCTGTTTTTT
CASSQGLWGLAGAANTGELFF
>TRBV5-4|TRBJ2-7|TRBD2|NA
TGTGCCAGCAGCTTTAGCGGGGGCCCAACCTACGAGCAGTACTTC
CASSFSGGPTYEQYF
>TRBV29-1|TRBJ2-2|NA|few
TGCAGCGTGGTCCTGGGTACCGGGGAGCTGTTTTTT
CSVVLGTGELFF
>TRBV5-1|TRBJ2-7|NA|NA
TGCGCCAGCAGCTTGGAATCAGGCTCCTACGAGCAGTACTTC
CASSLESGSYEQYF
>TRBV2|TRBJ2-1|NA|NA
TGTGCCAGCAGTGGCGTGAATGAGCAGTTCTTC
CASSGVNEQFF
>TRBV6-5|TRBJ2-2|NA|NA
TGTGCCAGCTCCCTAGGGGCGGCGAACACCGGGGAGCTGTTTTTT
CASSLGAANTGELFF
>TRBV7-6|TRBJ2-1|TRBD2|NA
TGTGCCAGCAGCTTAGAGGCTAGCGGGGCAGAAGAGCAGTTCTTC
CASSLEASGAEEQFF
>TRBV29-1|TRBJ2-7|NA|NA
TGCAGCGTTGTACCTGGGTTCCCCTACGAGCAGTACTTC
CSVVPGFPYEQYF
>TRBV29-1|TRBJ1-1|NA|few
TGCAGCGTTGGCAGGAACACTGAAGCTTTCTTT
CSVGRNTEAFF
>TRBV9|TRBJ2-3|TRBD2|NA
TGTGCCAGCAGCGTAGTTAGCGGGGCGATAACAGATACGCAGTATTTT
CASSVVSGAITDTQYF
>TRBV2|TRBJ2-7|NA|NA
TGTGCCAGCAGTGAAGCACTTGGGTACGAGCAGTACTTC
CASSEALGYEQYF
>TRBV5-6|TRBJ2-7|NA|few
TGTGCCAGCAGCTATGGACCTACCTACGAGCAGTACTTC
CASSYGPTYEQYF
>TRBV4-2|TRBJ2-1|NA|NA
TGTGCCAGCAGCCCGTTGGCGGACAATGAGCAGTTCTTC
CASSPLADNEQFF
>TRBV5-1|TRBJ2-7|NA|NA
TGCGCCAGCAGCTTTGGGACACTTTACGAGCAGTACTTC
CASSFGTLYEQYF
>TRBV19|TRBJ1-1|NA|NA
TGTGCCAGTGGGGATGGGGACAAGAACACTGAAGCTTTCTTT
CASGDGDKNTEAFF
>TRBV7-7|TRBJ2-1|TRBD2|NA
TGTGCCAGCAGCCCTGACCCGGGGGGTCTTTACAATGAGCAGTTCTTC
CASSPDPGGLYNEQFF
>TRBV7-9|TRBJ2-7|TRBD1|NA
TGTGCCAGCAGCTCTCGGGACAGATCCTACGAGCAGTACTTC
CASSSRDRSYEQYF
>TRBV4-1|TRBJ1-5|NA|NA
TGCGCCAGCAGCCAAATCACAGACCCAAGCAATCAGCCCCAGCATTTT
CASSQITDPSNQPQHF
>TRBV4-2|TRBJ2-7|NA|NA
TGTGCCAGCAGCCAAGTTTTTAGCAGGGCGGGCGAGCAGTACTTC
CASSQVFSRAGEQYF
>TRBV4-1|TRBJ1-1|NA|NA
TGCGCCAGCAGCCTTGGGCCGTTAGTCATGAACACTGAAGCTTTCTTT
CASSLGPLVMNTEAFF
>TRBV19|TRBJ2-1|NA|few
TGTGCCAGTAGTATAGGAGTAAGCTCCTACAATGAGCAGTTCTTC
CASSIGVSSYNEQFF
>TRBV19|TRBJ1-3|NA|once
TGTGCCAGTAGTCTCGGGACAGGAAACACCATATATTTT
CASSLGTGNTIYF
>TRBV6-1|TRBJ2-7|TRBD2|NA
TGTGCCAGCAGCCTTAGCGGGGGGGACTACGAGCAGTACTTC
CASSLSGGDYEQYF
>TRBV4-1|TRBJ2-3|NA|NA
TGCGCCAGCAGCCACTCCGAGGGGGACTTAGATACGCAGTATTTT
CASSHSEGDLDTQYF
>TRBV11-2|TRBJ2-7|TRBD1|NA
TGTGCCAGCTCGACAGGGACCTACGAGCAGTACTTC
CASSTGTYEQYF
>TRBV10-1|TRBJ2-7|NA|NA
TGCGCCAGCAGTGAGGGGGGGGCCAGCTACGAGCAGTACTTC
CASSEGGASYEQYF
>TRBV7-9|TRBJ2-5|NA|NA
TGTGCCAGCAGCTCACCAGGGCTACGAGGGGAGACCCAGTACTTC
CASSSPGLRGETQYF
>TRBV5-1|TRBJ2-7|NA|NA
TGCGCCAGCAGCTTTACGGGGGCCTACGAGCAGTACTTC
CASSFTGAYEQYF
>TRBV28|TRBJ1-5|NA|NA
TGTGCCAGCAGTTCAGAGGGTACCCGCAATCAGCCCCAGCATTTT
CASSSEGTRNQPQHF
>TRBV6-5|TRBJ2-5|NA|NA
TGTGCCAGCAGCTACGACGGGTACCAAGAGACCCAGTACTTC
CASSYDGYQETQYF
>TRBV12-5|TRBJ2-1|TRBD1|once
TGTGCTAGTGATACCCCTGGGCTCGATGGGGACAGTCCGAGCTCCTACAATGAGCAGTTCTTC
CASDTPGLDGDSPSSYNEQFF
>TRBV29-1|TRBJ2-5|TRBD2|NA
TGCAGCGCCCGGTTGCTACTGGCGGGAGAAAAGGAAGAGACCCAGTACTTC
CSARLLLAGEKEETQYF
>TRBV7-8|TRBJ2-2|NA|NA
TGTGCCAGCGTGGTAGAAACCGGGGAGCTGTTTTTT
CASVVETGELFF
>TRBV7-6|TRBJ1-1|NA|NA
TGTGCCAGCAGCTTATCCGGAAACACTGAAGCTTTCTTT
CASSLSGNTEAFF
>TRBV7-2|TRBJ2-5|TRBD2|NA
TGTGCCAGCAGCTTAGACCTTGGACTAGCGGTCAAAGAGACCCAGTACTTC
CASSLDLGLAVKETQYF
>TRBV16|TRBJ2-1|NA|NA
TGTGCCAGCAGCCCCGGGAGCTTCAATGAGCAGTTCTTC
CASSPGSFNEQFF